A single sample gave rise to the 16 T cell receptor beta chains below, sequenced in a study of cytomegalovirus exposure and HLA in healthy donors. This PCR relied on a set of 60 Vbeta primers and 13 Jbeta primers. The assay was immunoSEQ multiplex PCR, and TCRdb's table has in-frame clones only and misses some. This sample has 150,000 or so clones, with 60% to 85% found just once. The material sequenced was PBMCs. The receptors come from a man in his forties in good health and CMV-seropositive.

The chain couples TRBV9 to TRBJ2-3; TRBD2 aligns across 9 bases. Germline V lookup: CDR1 SGDLS, CDR2 YYNGEE. This CDR3 contains 19 residues. V lost 4 bases, J lost 0 bases, and 15 bases stayed unmatched. CDR3 loop: CASSLTGLAAITSTDTQYF. In nucleotides, the CDR3 is TGTGCCAGCAGCCTCACGGGACTAGCAGCTATCACTAGCACAGATACGCAGTATTTT.

This chain joins TRBV9 and TRBJ2-7; D may be TRBD1 (5 bases). V gave up 0 bases and J gave up 1 base, with 11 bases separating them. The CDR3 sequence is 15 residues long. From germline, CDR1 is SGDLS and CDR2 YYNGEE. CDR3 nucleotide sequence: TGTGCCAGCAGCGTAGCGGAGACAGTTTCCTACGAGCAGTACTTC. Translation: CASSVAETVSYEQYF.

About this clone itself: The junction departs from germline at one end; a sequencing error may be responsible. This rearrangement joins TRBV14 to TRBJ2-4; tentative D call: TRBD2 (5 bases). This CDR3 is 15 amino acids long. From germline, CDR1 is SGHDN and CDR2 FVKESK. The CDR3 bases are TGTGCCAGCAGCCAAGTCGCAGGAGGAAAAAACAGTCAGTACTTC. Translation gives CASSQVAGGKNSQYF.

CDR3 in DNA: TGTGCCAGCAGGGTCTTCCACTCCTTTTACGAGCAGTACTTC. It is translated as CASRVFHSFYEQYF. V and J are TRBV6-4 and TRBJ2-5; no reliable D call. The end of the DNA fits TRBJ2-7 better, so the J call may be wrong. There are 14 residues in the CDR3. CDR1 is MRHNA, CDR2 SNTAGT, per germline.

This chain connects TRBV10-2 to TRBJ2-7; TRBD2 matches at 12 bases. CDR3 length equals 16 residues. V shed 6 bases and J 0 bases; nucleotides not matched to a gene: 6. Germline lookup yields CDR1 WSHSY and CDR2 SAAADI. The CDR3 region is CASRVQTSGSSYEQYF. CDR3 DNA: TGCGCCAGCAGGGTACAGACTAGCGGGAGCTCCTACGAGCAGTACTTC.

DNA of the CDR3: TGTGCCAGCAGCCCCACTCGGGAGACCCAGTACTTC. Translating gives CASSPTRETQYF. The rearrangement links TRBV7-2 to TRBJ2-5; no firm D call. This CDR3 comprises 12 residues. Germline CDR1 and CDR2: SGHTA and FQGNSA. Trimming shortened V by 5 bases and J by 5 bases, and 9 bases separated the two germline ends.

The gene calls are TRBV19 and TRBJ1-5, with unresolved D. CDR3 length: 13 amino acids. V was clipped by 2 bases and J by 7 bases, with 9 bases between them. CDR1 and CDR2 from the germline V gene are LNHDA and SQIVND (reference sequence). This CDR3 reads CASSISGAQPQHF. The CDR3 region has the DNA TGTGCCAGTAGTATATCCGGAGCACAGCCCCAGCATTTT.

About this clone: One end of the junction does not line up with germline, which may come from a read error. The chain couples TRBV7-9 to TRBJ2-5, with 7 bases lining up with TRBD1. Looked up from germline, CDR1 is SEHNR and CDR2 is FQNEAQ (reference sequence). The CDR3 contains 13 residues. The CDR3 DNA reads TGTTCCAGCAGCTTAAGACAGGGTGAGACCCAGTACTTC. It codes for CSSSLRQGETQYF.

The chain is built from TRBV10-3 and TRBJ2-1, with a possible D match to TRBD1 (5 bases). CDR3 length equals 14 residues. Trimming took 0 bases from V and 7 from J, leaving 10 bases between them. Looked up from germline, CDR1 is ENHRY and CDR2 is SYGVKD. The CDR3 DNA follows: TGTGCCATCAGTGAGTCTTCAGGGTTGAATGAGCAGTTCTTC. Its protein is CAISESSGLNEQFF.

V gene TRBV2 combines with J gene TRBJ2-7; 10 nucleotides match TRBD2. In germline, CDR1 is SNHLY, CDR2 FYNNEI. The CDR3 totals 17 residues. J gave up 0 bases and V 6 bases, and 11 bases lay outside the gene matches. CDR3 sequence (DNA): TGTGCCAGCAGAACGGACAGACTAGCGGGCAGCTCCTACGAGCAGTACTTC. Protein: CASRTDRLAGSSYEQYF.

Worth noting for this clone: One junction end does not reproduce the germline sequence, and a read error may be involved. The genes are TRBV23-1 and TRBJ2-6, with D tentatively TRBD1 (5 bases). TRBV23-1 has ORF status, its function being uncertain. The CDR3 length is 13 residues. DNA for the CDR3: TGCGCCAGCAGGGTCCCTGGGGCCAACGGCCTGACTTTC. Translation gives CASRVPGANGLTF.

The chain carries TRBV2 and TRBJ2-1; 12 positions agree with TRBD1. CDR3 length: 13 amino acids. Unmatched junction bases numbered 4, after V lost 6 bases and J lost 10 bases. CDR1 is SNHLY and CDR2 is FYNNEI in the germline V gene. CDR3 coding DNA: TGTGCCAGCAGGGGGACAGGGGGCGAAGAGCAGTTCTTC. Translated: CASRGTGGEEQFF.

This chain uses TRBV6-1 with TRBJ2-1; TRBD1 aligns across 8 bases. Germline CDR1 reads MNHNS; CDR2 reads SASEGT. CDR3 length: 15 amino acids. Trimming cost V 5 bases and J 0 bases; bases outside gene matches: 3. The CDR3 DNA is TGTGCCAGCAGTCCAACAGGGGGCTCCTACAATGAGCAGTTCTTC. This codes for CASSPTGGSYNEQFF.

The chain uses TRBV7-2 and TRBJ2-2; possible D gene TRBD2, 6 bases. The CDR3 is made up of 13 amino acids. CDR1 and CDR2 from the germline V gene are SGHTA and FQGNSA. Trimming removed 1 base at V and 7 bases at J, with 7 bases between. CDR3 loop: CASSLGGDGELFF. The CDR3, as DNA: TGTGCCAGCAGCTTAGGGGGGGACGGGGAGCTGTTTTTT. The full variable domain, with the rest looked up from reference TRBV7-2 and TRBJ2-2, is GAGVSQSPSNKVTEKGKDVELRCDPISGHTALYWYRQSLGQGLEFLIYFQGNSAPDKSGLPSDRFSAERTGGSVSTLTIQRTQQEDSAVYLCASSLGGDGELFFGEGSRLTVL.

This chain joins TRBV5-4 and TRBJ2-5; 10 nucleotides agree with TRBD1. The CDR3 spans 16 residues. Unmatched junction bases numbered 8, after V lost 4 bases and J lost 2 bases. The germline V gene has CDR1 SGHNT and CDR2 YYREEE (reference sequence). In nucleotides, the CDR3 is TGTGCCAGCAGCCGCCCCGGGACAGGGGAGCAAGAGACCCAGTACTTC. Its translation: CASSRPGTGEQETQYF.

In its sample, this clone was seen a few times. The rearrangement links TRBV10-1 to TRBJ1-1; no clear D gene. Germline CDR1 and CDR2: WNHNN and SYGVQD (reference sequence). V was trimmed by 1 base and J by 7 bases, leaving 19 bases between them. CDR3 size: 16 residues. This chain's CDR3 is CASSEYGELRLGEAFF. CDR3 nucleotide sequence: TGCGCCAGCAGTGAGTATGGGGAGCTAAGGCTGGGTGAAGCTTTCTTT.